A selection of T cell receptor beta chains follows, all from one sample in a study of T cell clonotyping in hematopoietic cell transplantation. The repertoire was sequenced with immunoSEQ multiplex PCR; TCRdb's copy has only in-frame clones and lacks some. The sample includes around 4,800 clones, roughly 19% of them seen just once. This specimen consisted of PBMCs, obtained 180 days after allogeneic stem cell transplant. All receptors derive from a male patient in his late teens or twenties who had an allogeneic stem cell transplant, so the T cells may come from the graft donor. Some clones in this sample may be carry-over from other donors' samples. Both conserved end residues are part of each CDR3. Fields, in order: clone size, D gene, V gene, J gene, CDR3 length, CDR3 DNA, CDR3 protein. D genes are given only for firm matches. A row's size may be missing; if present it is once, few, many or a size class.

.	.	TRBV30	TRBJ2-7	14	TGTGCCTGGAGTGTACTCAGGTACTCCTACGAGCAGTACTTC	CAWSVLRYSYEQYF
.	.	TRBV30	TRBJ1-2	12	TGTGCCTGGAACCCAGGCCCCGGGGGCTACACCTTC	CAWNPGPGGYTF
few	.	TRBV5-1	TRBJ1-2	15	TGCGCCAGCAGCACCTACGGACAGTCCGACTATGGCTACACCTTC	CASSTYGQSDYGYTF
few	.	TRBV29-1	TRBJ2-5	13	TGCAGCGTTGTGCGGGGGCGCGGGGAGACCCAGTACTTC	CSVVRGRGETQYF
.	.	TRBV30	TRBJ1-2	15	TGTGCCTGGATGCAGGGGCTCACTAGGGGCCATGGCTACACCTTC	CAWMQGLTRGHGYTF
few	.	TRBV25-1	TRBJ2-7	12	TGTGCCAGCAGTAGGAACAGGGACGAGCAGTACTTC	CASSRNRDEQYF
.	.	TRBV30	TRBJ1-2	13	TGTGCCTGGAGTGTCCAGGGAGGCTATGGCTACACCTTC	CAWSVQGGYGYTF
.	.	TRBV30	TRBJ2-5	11	TGTGCCTGGAGTGTACAAGAGACCCAGTACTTC	CAWSVQETQYF
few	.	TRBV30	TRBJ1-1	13	TGTGCCTGGAGTTGGCCAGGGAACACTGAAGCTTTCTTT	CAWSWPGNTEAFF
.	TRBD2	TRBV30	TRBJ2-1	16	TGTGCCTGGAGTCCTCCTGGAGCGGGAGCTTGGAATGAGCAGTTCTTC	CAWSPPGAGAWNEQFF
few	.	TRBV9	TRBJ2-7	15	TGTGCCAGCAGCCCCCGACTAGTGGCTTTCCACGAGCAGTACTTC	CASSPRLVAFHEQYF
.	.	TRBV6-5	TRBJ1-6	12	TGTGCCAGCAGAGTGGGGGATTCACCCCTCCACTTT	CASRVGDSPLHF
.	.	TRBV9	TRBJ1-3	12	TGTGCCAGCGCGGGATCTGGAAACACCATATATTTT	CASAGSGNTIYF
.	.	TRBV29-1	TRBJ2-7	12	TGCAGCGTTGTCAGGGAGAACTACGAGCAGTACTTC	CSVVRENYEQYF
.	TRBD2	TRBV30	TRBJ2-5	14	TGTGCCTGGAGTTCAGAGGCGGGGGGAGAGACCCAGTACTTC	CAWSSEAGGETQYF
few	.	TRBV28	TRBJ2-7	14	TGTGCCAGCAGTTCTACAGGGAACCCCTACGAGCAGTACTTC	CASSSTGNPYEQYF
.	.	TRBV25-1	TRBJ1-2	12	TGTGCCAGCAGTGAATTAGACTATGGCTACACCTTC	CASSELDYGYTF